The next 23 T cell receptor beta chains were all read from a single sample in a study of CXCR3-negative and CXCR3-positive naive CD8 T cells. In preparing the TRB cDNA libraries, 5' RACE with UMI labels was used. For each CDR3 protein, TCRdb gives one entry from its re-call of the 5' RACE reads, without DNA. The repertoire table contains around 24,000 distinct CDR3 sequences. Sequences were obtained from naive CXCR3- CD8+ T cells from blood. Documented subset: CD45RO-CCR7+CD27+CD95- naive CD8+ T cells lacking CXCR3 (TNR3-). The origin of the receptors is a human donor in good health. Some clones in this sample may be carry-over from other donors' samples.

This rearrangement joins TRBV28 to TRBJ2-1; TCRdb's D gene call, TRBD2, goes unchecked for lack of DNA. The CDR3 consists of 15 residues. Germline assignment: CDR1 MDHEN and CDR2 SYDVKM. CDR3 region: CASRPTSGGAWEQFF.

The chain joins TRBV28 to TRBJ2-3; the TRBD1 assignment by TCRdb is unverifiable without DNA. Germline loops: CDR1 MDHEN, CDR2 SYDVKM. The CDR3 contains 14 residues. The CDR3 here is CASSTGALTDTQYF.

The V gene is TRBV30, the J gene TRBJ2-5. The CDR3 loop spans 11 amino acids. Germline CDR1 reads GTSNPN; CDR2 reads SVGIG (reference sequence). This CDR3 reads CAWKVVETQYF.

The chain's CDR3 is CASNAGGPYEQYF. V and J are TRBV19 and TRBJ2-7; without DNA, the TCRdb call of TRBD2 cannot be checked. Germline-derived CDR1 and CDR2 are LNHDA and SQIVND (reference sequence). The CDR3 loop spans 13 amino acids.

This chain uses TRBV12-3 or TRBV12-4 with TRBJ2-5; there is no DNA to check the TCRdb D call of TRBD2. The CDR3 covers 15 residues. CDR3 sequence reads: CASSLTSGIKETQYF.

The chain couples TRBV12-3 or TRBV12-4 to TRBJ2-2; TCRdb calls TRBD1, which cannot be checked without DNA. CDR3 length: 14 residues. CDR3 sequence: CASVPGQGSGELFF.

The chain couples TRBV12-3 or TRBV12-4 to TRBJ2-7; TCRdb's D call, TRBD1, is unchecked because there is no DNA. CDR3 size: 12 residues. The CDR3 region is CASRTGGYEQYF.

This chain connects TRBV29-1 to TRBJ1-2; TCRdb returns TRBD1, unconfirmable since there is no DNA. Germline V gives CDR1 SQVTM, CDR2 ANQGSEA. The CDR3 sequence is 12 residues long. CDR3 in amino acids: CSGEGGSGGYTF.

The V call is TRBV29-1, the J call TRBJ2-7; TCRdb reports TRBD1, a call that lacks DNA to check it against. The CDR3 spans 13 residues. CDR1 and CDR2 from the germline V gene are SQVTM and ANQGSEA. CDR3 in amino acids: CSVEKGDSYEQYF.

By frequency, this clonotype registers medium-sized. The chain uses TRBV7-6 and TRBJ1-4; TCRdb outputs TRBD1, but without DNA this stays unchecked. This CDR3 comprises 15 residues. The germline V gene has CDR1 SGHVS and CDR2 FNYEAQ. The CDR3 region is CASSFGDRENEKLFF.

This CDR3 reads CSVFANTGELFF. The V gene is TRBV29-1, the J gene TRBJ2-2. The germline CDR1 and CDR2 sequences are SQVTM and ANQGSEA. The CDR3 covers 12 residues.

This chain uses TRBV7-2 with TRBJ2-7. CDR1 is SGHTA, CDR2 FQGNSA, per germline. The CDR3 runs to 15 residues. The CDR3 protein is CASSLEPASSYEQYF. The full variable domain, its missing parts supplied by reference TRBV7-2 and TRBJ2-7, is GAGVSQSPSNKVTEKGKDVELRCDPISGHTALYWYRQSLGQGLEFLIYFQGNSAPDKSGLPSDRFSAERTGGSVSTLTIQRTQQEDSAVYLCASSLEPASSYEQYFGPGTRLTVT.

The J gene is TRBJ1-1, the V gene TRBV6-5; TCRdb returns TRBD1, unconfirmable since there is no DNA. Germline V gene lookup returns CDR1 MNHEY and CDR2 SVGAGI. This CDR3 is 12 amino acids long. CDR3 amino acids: CASSFAGSEAFF.

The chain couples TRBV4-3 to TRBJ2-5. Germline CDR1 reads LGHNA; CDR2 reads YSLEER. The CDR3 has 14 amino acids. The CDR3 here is CASSQGATQETQYF.

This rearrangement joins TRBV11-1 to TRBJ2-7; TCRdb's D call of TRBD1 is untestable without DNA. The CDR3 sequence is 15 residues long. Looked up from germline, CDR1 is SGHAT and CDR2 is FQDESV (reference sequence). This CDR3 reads CASSLARRNRDEQYF.

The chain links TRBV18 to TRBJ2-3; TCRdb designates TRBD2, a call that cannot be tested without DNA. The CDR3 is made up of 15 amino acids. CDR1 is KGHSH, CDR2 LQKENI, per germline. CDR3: CASSPGEGHTDTQYF.

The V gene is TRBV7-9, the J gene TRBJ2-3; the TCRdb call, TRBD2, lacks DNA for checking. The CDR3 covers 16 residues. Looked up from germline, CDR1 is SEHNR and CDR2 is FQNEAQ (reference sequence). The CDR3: CASSPPRGLWTDTQYF.

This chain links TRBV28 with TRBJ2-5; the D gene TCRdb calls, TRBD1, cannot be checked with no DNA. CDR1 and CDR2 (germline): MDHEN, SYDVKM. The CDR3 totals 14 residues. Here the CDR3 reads CASRPGTIQETQYF.

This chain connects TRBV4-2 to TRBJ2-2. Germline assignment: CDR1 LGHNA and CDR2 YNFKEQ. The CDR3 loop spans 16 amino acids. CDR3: CASSQRHRDYTGELFF.

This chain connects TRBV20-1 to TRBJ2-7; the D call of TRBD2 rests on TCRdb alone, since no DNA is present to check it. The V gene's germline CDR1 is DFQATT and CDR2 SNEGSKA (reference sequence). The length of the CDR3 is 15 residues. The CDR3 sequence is CSARDPGLGVVEQYF.

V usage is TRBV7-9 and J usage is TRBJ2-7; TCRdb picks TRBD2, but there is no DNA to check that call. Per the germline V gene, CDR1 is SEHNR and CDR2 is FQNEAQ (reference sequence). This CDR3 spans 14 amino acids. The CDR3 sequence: CASSQYGPTYEQYF.

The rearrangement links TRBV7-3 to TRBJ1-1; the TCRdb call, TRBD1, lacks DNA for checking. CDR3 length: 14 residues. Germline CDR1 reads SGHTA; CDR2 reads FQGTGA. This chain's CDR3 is CASSLAGGNTEAFF.

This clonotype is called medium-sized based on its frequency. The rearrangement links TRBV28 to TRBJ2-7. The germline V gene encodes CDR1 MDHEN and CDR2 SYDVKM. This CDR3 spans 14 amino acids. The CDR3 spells CASSPYLGSYEQYF. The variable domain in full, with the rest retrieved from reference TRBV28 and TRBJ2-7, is DVKVTQSSRYLVKRTGEKVFLECVQDMDHENMFWYRQDPGLGLRLIYFSYDVKMKEKGDIPEGYSVSREKKERFSLILESASTNQTSMYLCASSPYLGSYEQYFGPGTRLTVT.